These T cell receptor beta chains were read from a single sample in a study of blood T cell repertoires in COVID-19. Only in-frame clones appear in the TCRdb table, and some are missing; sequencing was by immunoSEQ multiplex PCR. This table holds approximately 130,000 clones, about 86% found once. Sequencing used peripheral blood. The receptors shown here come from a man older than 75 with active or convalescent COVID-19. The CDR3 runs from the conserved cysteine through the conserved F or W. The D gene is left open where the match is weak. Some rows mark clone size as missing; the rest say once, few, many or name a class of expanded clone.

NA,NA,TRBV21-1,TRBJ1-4,TGTGCCAGCAGCAACTCACGGTTCGCAGGTCGCGACCCCTGTAGTGAAAAACTGTTTTTT,CASSNSRFAGRDPCSEKLFF
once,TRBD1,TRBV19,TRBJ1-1,TGTGCCACAGGACAGGGGAACACTGAAGCTTTCTTT,CATGQGNTEAFF
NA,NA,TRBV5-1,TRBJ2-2,TGCGCCAGCAGCTTGAATCCCCCAGTTAACACCGGGGAGCTGTTTTTT,CASSLNPPVNTGELFF
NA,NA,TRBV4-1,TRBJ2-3,TGCGCCAGCAGCCTCAGCCCGCGGGGACTCACAGATACGCAGTATTTT,CASSLSPRGLTDTQYF
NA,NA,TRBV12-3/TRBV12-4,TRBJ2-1,TGTGCCAGCAGTCACTCGGTCTACAATGAGCAGTTCTTC,CASSHSVYNEQFF
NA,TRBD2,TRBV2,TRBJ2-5,TGTGCCAGCAGTGACGCCCGGACTAGAGGGGTGGAGACCCAGTACTTC,CASSDARTRGVETQYF
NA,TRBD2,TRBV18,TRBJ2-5,TGTGCCAGCTTCCGGGGGGGCCAAGAGACCCAGTACTTC,CASFRGGQETQYF
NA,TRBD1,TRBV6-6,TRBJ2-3,TGTGCCAGCAGTCCGAGAAGTCAGGGGGTCACAGATACGCAGTATTTT,CASSPRSQGVTDTQYF
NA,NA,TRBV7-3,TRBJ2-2,TGTGCCAGCAGCTCCGCAGCGCTAACCGGGGAGCTGTTTTTT,CASSSAALTGELFF
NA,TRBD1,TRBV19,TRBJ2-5,TGTGCCAGTAGTGTTACAGGGGGCGGTGAGACCCAGTACTTC,CASSVTGGGETQYF
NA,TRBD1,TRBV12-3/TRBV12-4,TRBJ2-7,TGTGCCAGCAGCCCAGGGGGAGAGCAGTACTTC,CASSPGGEQYF
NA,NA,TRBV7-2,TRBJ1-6,TGTGCCAGCAGCGGAGTTCTTTCACCCCTCCACTTT,CASSGVLSPLHF
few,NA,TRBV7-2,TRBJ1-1,TGTGCCAGCAGCGAGGGGGGGGCGGTGAACACTGAAGCTTTCTTT,CASSEGGAVNTEAFF
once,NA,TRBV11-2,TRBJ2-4,TGTGCCAGCAGCTTAGATTTCGCAGGGGAAAACATTCAGTACTTC,CASSLDFAGENIQYF
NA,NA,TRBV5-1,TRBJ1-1,TGCGCCAGCCGGCTCGGGCAGGGGATCATGAACACTGAAGCTTTCTTT,CASRLGQGIMNTEAFF
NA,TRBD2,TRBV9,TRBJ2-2,TGTGCCAGCAGCACTCGGGACGGGGGGGCCCCCGGGGAGCTGTTTTTT,CASSTRDGGAPGELFF
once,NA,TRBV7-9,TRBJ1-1,TGTGCCAGCAGCCCCCGGGGGCGGGAGGGGGCTTTCTTT,CASSPRGREGAFF
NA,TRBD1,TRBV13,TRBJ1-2,TGTGCCAGCAGCACCTCGGGACAGACTACCCTCGGAGGCTACACCTTC,CASSTSGQTTLGGYTF
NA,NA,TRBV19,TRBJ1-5,TGTGCCAGTAGTCGCAGGGGCAGCAATCAGCCCCAGCATTTT,CASSRRGSNQPQHF
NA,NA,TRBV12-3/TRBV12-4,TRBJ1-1,TGTGCCAGCGGGGGGGCGACAGCCGAAGCTTTCTTT,CASGGATAEAFF
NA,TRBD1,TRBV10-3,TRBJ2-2,TGTGCCATCAGCAGACAGACAGGGGGTCAAACCGGGGAGCTGTTTTTT,CAISRQTGGQTGELFF
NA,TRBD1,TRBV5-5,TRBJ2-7,TGTGCCAGCCAACCCGGGACAGGGTACGAGCAGTACTTC,CASQPGTGYEQYF
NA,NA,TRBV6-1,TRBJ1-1,TGTGCCAGCAGTGACGGGTGGAGCACTGAAGCTTTCTTT,CASSDGWSTEAFF
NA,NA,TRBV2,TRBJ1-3,TGTGCCAGCGAGCCGAGCAACTCTGGAAACACCATATATTTT,CASEPSNSGNTIYF
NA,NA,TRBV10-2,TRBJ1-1,TGCGCCACCCGTCCCAGAACTGAAGCTTTCTTT,CATRPRTEAFF
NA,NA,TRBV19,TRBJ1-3,TGTGCCAGTAGAGGGAGCTCTGGAAACACCATATATTTT,CASRGSSGNTIYF
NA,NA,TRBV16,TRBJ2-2,TGTGCCAGCAGCCAATCGGGGGCAGGGTCCACCGGGGAGCTGTTTTTT,CASSQSGAGSTGELFF
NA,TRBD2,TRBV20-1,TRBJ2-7,TGCAGTGCTAGTGGGACTAGTCTCTCCTACGAGCAGTACTTC,CSASGTSLSYEQYF
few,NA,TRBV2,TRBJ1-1,TGTGCCAGCAGGGGGGGGTTTGGCGGAGGGAACACTGAAGCTTTCTTT,CASRGGFGGGNTEAFF
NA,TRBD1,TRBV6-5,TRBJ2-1,TGTGCCAGCGACAGGGAACGATCCTACAATGAGCAGTTCTTC,CASDRERSYNEQFF
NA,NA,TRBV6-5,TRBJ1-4,TGTGCCAGCAGTTACTCGACAAGGACAACTAATGAAAAACTGTTTTTT,CASSYSTRTTNEKLFF
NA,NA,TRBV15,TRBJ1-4,TGTGCCACCAGCAGAGTTCAGAATGAAAAACTGTTTTTT,CATSRVQNEKLFF
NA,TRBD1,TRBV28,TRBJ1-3,TGTGCCAGCGGGACAGGTGGAAACACCATATATTTT,CASGTGGNTIYF
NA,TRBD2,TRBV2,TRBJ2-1,TGTGCCAGCAGTGATCTAGCGGGCCGGGGGGAGGAGCAGTTCTTC,CASSDLAGRGEEQFF
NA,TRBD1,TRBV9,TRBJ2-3,TGTGCCAGCAGCGTATGGGACAGCGATACTAGCACAGATACGCAGTATTTT,CASSVWDSDTSTDTQYF
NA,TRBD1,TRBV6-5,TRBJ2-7,TGTGCCAGCCCATGGGGACAGGGTTACGAGCAGTACTTC,CASPWGQGYEQYF